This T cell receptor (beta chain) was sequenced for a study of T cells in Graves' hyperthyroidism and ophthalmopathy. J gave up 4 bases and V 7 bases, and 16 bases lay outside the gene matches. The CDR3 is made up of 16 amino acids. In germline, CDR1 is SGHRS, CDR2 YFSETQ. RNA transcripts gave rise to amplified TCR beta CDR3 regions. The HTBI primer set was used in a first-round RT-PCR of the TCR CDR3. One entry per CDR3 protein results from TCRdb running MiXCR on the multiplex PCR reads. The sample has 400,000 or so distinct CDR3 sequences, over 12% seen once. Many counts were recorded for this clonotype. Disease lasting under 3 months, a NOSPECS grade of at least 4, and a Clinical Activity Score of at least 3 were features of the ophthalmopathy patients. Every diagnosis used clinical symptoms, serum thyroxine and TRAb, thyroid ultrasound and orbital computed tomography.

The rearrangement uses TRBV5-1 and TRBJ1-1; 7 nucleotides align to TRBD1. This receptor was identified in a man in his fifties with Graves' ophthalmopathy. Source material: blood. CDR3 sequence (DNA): TGCGCCAGCCAGCCCGATAGGAGTCAGGGGGTCACTGAAGCTTTCTTT. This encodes CASQPDRSQGVTEAFF. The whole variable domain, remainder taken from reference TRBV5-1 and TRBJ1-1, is KAGVTQTPRYLIKTRGQQVTLSCSPISGHRSVSWYQQTPGQGLQFLFEYFSETQRNKGNFPGRFSGRQFSNSRSEMNVSTLELGDSALYLCASQPDRSQGVTEAFFGQGTRLTVV.